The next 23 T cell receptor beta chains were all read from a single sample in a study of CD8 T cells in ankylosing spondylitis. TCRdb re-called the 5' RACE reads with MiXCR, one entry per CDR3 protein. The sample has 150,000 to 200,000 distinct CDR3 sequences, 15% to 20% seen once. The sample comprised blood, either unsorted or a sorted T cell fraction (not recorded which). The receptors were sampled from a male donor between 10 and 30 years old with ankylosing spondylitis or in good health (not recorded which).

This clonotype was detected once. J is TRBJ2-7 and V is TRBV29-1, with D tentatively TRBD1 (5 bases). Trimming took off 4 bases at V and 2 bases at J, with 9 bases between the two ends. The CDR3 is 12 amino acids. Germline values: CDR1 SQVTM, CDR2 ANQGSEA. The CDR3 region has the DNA TGCAGCGTTGTCCCAGGGCCCTACGAGCAGTACTTC. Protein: CSVVPGPYEQYF.

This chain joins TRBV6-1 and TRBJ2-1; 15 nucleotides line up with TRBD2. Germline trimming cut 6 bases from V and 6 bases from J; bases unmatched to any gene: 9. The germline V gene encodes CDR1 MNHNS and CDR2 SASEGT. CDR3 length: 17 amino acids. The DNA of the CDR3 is TGTGCCAGCAGAAGAGCCCCGGGACTAGCGGGAGGCAATGAGCAGTTCTTC. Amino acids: CASRRAPGLAGGNEQFF.

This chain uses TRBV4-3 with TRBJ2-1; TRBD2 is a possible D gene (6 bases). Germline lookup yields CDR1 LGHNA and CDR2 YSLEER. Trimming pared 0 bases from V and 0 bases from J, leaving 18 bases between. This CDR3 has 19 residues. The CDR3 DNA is TGCGCCAGCAGCCAAGATTGGGTTGGCGGAGGGAGCTCCTACAATGAGCAGTTCTTC. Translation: CASSQDWVGGGSSYNEQFF.

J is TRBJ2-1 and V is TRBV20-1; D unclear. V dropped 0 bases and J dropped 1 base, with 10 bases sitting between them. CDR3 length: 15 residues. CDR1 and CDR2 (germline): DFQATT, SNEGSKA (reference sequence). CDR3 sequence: CSAREVAISYNEQFF. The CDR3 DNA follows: TGCAGTGCTAGAGAGGTGGCGATTTCCTACAATGAGCAGTTCTTC.

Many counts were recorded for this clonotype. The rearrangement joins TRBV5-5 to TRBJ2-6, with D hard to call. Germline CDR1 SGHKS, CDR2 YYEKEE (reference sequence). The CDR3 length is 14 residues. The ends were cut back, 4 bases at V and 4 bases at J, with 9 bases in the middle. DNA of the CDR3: TGTGCCAGCAGCGATGACACCGGGGCCAACGTCCTGACTTTC. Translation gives CASSDDTGANVLTF.

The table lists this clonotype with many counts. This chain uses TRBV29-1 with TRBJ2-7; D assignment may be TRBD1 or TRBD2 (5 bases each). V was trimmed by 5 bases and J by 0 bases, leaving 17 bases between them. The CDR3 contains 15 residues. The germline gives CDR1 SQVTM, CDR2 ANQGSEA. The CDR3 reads CSVRTGTWGSYEQYF. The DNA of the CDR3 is TGCAGCGTTAGAACCGGGACGTGGGGCTCCTACGAGCAGTACTTC.

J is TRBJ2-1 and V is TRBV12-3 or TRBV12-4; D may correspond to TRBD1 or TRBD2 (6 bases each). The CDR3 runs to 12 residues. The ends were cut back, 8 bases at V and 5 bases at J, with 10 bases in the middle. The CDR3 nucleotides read TGTGCCAGCGAGGGGGGTAACAATGAGCAGTTCTTC. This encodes CASEGGNNEQFF.

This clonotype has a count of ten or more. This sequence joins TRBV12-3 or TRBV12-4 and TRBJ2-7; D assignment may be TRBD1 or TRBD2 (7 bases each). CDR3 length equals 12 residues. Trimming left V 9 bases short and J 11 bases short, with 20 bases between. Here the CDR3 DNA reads TGTGCCAGTTCAACTGGGGCAGGGGGGGAGTACTTC. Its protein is CASSTGAGGEYF.

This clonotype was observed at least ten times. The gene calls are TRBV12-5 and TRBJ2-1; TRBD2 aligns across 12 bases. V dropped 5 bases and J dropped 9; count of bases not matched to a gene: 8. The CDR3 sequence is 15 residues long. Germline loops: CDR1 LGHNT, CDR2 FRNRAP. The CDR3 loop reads CASGQTSGSLGEQFF. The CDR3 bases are TGTGCTAGTGGTCAGACTAGCGGGAGCTTAGGTGAGCAGTTCTTC. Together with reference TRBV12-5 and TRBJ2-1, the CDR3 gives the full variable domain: DARVTQTPRHKVTEMGQEVTMRCQPILGHNTVFWYRQTMMQGLELLAYFRNRAPLDDSGMPKDRFSAEMPDATLATLKIQPSEPRDSAVYFCASGQTSGSLGEQFFGPGTRLTVL.

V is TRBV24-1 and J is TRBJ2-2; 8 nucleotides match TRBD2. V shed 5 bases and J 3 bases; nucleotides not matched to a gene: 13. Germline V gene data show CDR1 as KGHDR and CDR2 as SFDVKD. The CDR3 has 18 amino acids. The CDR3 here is CATSVGALAERDTGELFF. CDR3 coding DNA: TGTGCCACCAGTGTTGGGGCACTAGCGGAGAGGGACACCGGGGAGCTGTTTTTT.

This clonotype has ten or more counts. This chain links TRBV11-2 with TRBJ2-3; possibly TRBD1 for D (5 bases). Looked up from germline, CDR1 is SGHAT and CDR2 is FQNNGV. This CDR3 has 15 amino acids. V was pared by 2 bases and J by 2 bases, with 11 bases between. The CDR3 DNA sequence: TGTGCCAGCAGCTTAAGAGACAGCCCCACAGATACGCAGTATTTT. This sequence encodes CASSLRDSPTDTQYF. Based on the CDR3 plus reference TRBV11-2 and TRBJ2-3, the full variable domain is EAGVAQSPRYKIIEKRQSVAFWCNPISGHATLYWYQQILGQGPKLLIQFQNNGVVDDSQLPKDRFSAERLKGVDSTLKIQPAKLEDSAVYLCASSLRDSPTDTQYFGPGTRLTVL.

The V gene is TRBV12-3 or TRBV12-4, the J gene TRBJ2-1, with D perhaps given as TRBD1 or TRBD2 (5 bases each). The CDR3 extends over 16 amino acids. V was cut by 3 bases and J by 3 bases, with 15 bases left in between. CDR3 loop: CASSFSGQEDYNEQFF. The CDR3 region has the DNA TGTGCCAGCAGTTTCTCGGGGCAGGAGGACTACAATGAGCAGTTCTTC.

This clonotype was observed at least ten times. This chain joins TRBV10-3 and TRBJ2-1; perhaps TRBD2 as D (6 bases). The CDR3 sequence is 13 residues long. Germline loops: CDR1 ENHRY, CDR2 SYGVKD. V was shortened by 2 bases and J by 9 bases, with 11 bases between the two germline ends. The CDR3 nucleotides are TGTGCCATCAGTGAGCCCGGGACTCCTGAGCAGTTCTTC. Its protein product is CAISEPGTPEQFF.

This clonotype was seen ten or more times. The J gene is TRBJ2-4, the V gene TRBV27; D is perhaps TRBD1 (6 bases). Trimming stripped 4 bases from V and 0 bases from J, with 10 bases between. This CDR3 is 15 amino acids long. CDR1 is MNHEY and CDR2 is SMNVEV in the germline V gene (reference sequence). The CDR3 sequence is CASSSGQVAKNIQYF. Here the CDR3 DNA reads TGTGCCAGCAGTTCGGGACAAGTAGCCAAAAACATTCAGTACTTC.

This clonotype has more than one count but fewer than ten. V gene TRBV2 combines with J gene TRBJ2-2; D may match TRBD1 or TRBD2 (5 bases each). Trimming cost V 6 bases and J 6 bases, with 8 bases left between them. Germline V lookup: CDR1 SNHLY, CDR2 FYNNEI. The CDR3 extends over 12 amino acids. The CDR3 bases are TGTGCCAGCAGCCGGGACGCCGGGGAGCTGTTTTTT. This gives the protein CASSRDAGELFF.

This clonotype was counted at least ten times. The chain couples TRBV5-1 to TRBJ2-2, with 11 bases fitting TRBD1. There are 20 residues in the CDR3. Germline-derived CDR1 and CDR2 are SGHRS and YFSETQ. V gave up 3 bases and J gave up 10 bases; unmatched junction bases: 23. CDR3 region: CASSSRTGTGGVAVVTELFF. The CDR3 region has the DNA TGCGCCAGCAGCTCGCGCACCGGGACAGGGGGAGTAGCGGTGGTAACGGAGCTGTTTTTT.

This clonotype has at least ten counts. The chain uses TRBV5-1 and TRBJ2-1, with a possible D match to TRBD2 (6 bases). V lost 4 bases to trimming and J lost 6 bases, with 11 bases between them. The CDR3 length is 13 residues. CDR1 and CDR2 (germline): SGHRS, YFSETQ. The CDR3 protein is CASSLGLFNEQFF. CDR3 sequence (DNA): TGCGCCAGCAGCCTGGGACTGTTCAATGAGCAGTTCTTC.

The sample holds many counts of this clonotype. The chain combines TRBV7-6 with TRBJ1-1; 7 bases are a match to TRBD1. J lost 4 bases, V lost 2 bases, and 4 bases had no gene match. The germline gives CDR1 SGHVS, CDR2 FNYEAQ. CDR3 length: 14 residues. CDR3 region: CASSLRSGGTEAFF. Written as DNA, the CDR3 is TGTGCCAGCAGCTTACGATCAGGGGGCACTGAAGCTTTCTTT.

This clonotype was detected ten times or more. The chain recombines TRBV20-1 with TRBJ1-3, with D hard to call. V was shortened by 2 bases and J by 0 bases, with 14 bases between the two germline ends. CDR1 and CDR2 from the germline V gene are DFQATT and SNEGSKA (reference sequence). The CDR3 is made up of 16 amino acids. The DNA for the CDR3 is TGCAGTGCTAGACACAATTCCGGAATCTCTGGAAACACCATATATTTT. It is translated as CSARHNSGISGNTIYF.

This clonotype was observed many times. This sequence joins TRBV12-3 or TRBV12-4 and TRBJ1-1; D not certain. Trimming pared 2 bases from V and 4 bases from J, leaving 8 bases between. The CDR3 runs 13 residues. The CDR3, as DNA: TGTGCCAGCAGTTTATATGGTGGCACTGAAGCTTTCTTT. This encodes CASSLYGGTEAFF.

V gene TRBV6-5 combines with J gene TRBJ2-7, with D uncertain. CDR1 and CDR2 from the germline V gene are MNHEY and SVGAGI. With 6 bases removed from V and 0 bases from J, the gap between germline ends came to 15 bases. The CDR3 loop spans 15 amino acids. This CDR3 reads CASSPSPGTSYEQYV. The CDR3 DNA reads TGTGCCAGCAGCCCAAGCCCAGGTACCTCCTACGAGCAGTACGTC.

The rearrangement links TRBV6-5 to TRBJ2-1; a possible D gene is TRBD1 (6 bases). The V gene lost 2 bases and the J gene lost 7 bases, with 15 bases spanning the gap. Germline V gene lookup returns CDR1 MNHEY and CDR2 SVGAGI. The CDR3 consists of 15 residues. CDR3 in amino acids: CASSYVSGRGNEQFF. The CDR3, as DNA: TGTGCCAGCAGTTACGTTTCGGGAAGGGGGAATGAGCAGTTCTTC.

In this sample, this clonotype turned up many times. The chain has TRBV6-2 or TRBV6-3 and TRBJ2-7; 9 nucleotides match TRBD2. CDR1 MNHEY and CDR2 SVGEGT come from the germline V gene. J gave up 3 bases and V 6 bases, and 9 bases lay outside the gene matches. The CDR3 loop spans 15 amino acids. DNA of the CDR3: TGTGCCAGCAGGGACGATGGTAGCGGGAGCTACGAGCAGTACGTC. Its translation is CASRDDGSGSYEQYV.